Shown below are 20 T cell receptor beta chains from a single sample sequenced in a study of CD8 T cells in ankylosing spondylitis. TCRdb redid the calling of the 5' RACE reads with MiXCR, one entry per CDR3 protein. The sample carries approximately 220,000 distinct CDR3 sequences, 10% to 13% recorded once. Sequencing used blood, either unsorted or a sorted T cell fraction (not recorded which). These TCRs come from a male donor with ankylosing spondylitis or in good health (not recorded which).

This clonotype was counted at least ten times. CDR3 coding DNA: TGTGCCAGCATAGCGCGAAGCTCCTACAATGAGCAGTTCTTC. Its translation: CASIARSSYNEQFF. The chain uses TRBV12-3 or TRBV12-4 and TRBJ2-1; D may be TRBD2 (5 bases). Trimming left V 7 bases short and J 0 bases short, with 10 bases between. The length of the CDR3 is 14 residues.

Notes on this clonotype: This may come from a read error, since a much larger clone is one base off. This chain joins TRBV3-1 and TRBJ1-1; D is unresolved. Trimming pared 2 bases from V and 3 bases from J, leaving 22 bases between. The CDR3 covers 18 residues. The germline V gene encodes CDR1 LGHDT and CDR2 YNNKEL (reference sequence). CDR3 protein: CASSQKWKQTYRDTEAFF. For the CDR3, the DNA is TGTGCCAGCAGCCAAAAGTGGAAGCAAACCTATCGTGACACTGAAGCTTTCTTT.

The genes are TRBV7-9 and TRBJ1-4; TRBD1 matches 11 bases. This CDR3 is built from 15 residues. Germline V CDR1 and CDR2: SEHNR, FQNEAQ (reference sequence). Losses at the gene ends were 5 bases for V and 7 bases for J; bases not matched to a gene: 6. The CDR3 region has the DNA TGTGCCAGCAGCACCAAGGGACAGGGGGTTGAAAAACTGTTTTTT. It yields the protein CASSTKGQGVEKLFF.

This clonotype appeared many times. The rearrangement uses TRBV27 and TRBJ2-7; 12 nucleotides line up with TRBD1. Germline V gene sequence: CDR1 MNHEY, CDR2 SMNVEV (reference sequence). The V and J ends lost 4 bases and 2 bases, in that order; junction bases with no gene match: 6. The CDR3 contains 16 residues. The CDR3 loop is CASSSPGQGAPYEQYF. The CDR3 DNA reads TGTGCCAGCAGTTCTCCGGGACAGGGGGCGCCCTACGAGCAGTACTTC.

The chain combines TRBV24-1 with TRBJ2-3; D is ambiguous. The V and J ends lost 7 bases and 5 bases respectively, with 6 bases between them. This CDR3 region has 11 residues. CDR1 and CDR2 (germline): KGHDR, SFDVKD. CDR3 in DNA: TGTGCCACCAGCAATGTAGATACGCAGTATTTT. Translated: CATSNVDTQYF.

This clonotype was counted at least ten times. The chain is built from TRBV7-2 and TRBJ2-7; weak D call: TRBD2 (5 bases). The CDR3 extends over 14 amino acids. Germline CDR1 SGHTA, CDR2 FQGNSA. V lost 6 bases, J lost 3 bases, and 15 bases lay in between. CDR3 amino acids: CASSRRSGSYEQYF. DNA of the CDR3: TGTGCCAGCAGTCGACGGTCGGGGAGCTACGAGCAGTACTTC.

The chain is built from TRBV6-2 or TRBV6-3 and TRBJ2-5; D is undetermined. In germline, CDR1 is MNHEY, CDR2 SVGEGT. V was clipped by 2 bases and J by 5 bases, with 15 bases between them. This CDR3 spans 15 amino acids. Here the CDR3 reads CASSYNGQVEETQYF. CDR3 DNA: TGTGCCAGCAGTTACAACGGTCAGGTGGAGGAGACCCAGTACTTC.

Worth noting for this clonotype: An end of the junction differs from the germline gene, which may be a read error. The CDR3 region is CANSLANPGLEEKLFF. In nucleotides, the CDR3 is TGCGCCAACAGCTTGGCCAACCCGGGGCTGGAGGAAAAACTGTTTTTT. The chain couples TRBV5-1 to TRBJ1-4, with a weak D call TRBD1 (5 bases). The CDR3 is made up of 16 amino acids. Looked up from germline, CDR1 is SGHRS and CDR2 is YFSETQ.

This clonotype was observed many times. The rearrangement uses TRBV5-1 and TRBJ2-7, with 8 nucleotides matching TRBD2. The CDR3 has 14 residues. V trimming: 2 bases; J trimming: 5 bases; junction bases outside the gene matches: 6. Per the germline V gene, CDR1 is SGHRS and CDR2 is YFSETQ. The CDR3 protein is CASSFGGEGNEQYF. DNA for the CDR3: TGCGCCAGCAGCTTCGGGGGGGAAGGCAACGAGCAGTACTTC.

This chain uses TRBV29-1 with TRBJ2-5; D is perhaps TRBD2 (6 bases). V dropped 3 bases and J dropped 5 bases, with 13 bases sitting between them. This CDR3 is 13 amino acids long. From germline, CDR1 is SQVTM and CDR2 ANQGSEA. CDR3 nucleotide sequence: TGCAGCGTTGATGGCAGGGCGGGGGAGACCCAGTACTTC. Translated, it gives CSVDGRAGETQYF.

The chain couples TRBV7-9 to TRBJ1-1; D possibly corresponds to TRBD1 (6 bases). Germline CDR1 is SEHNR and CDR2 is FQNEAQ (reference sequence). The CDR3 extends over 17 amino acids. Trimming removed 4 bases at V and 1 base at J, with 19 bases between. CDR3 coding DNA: TGTGCCAGCAGCTCGGGGGCCACCGTCTCCTGGAACACTGAAGCTTTCTTT. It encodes CASSSGATVSWNTEAFF.

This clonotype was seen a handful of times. As DNA, the CDR3 is TGCGCCAGCAGCTTGGCCGCTAGCGGGGGGCCGGGCAATGAGCAGTTCTTC. Translation: CASSLAASGGPGNEQFF. The V gene is TRBV5-1, the J gene TRBJ2-1; 11 bases are shared with TRBD2. The CDR3 length is 17 residues. CDR1 is SGHRS, CDR2 YFSETQ, per germline. Germline trimming cut 0 bases from V and 6 bases from J; bases unmatched to any gene: 8.

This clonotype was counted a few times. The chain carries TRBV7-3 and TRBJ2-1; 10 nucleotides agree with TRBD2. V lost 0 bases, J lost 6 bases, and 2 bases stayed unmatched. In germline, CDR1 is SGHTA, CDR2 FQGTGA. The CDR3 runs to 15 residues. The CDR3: CASSLTSGGPNEQFF. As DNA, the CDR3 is TGTGCCAGCAGCTTAACTAGCGGGGGGCCCAATGAGCAGTTCTTC. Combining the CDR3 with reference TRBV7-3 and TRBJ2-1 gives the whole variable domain GAGVSQTPSNKVTEKGKYVELRCDPISGHTALYWYRQSLGQGPEFLIYFQGTGAADDSGLPNDRFFAVRPEGSVSTLKIQRTERGDSAVYLCASSLTSGGPNEQFFGPGTRLTVL.

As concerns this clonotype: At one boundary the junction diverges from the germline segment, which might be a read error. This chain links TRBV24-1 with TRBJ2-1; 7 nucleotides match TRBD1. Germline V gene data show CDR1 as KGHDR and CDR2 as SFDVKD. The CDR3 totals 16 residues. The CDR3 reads CPTSDLGIQGYNEQFF. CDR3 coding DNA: TGTCCCACCAGTGATTTAGGTATACAGGGGTACAATGAGCAGTTCTTC.

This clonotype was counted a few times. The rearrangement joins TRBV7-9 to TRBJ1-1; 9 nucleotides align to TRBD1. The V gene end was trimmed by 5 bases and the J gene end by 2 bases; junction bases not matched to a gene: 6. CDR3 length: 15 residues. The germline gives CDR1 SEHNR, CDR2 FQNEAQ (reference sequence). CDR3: CASSARQGGNTEAFF. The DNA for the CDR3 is TGTGCCAGCAGCGCAAGACAGGGGGGTAACACTGAAGCTTTCTTT.

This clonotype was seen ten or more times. The CDR3 sequence is CASSLRGGSSYEQYF. CDR3 nucleotides: TGTGCCAGCAGCTTGAGGGGTGGGAGTTCCTACGAGCAGTACTTC. The chain is built from TRBV5-6 and TRBJ2-7; D assignment may be TRBD1 or TRBD2 (5 bases each). Germline V gives CDR1 SGHDT, CDR2 YYEEEE. V lost 1 base, J lost 1 base, and 12 bases lay in between. This CDR3 contains 15 residues. Full variable domain (rest looked up from reference TRBV5-6 and TRBJ2-7): DAGVTQSPTHLIKTRGQQVTLRCSPKSGHDTVSWYQQALGQGPQFIFQYYEEEERQRGNFPDRFSGHQFPNYSSELNVNALLLGDSALYLCASSLRGGSSYEQYFGPGTRLTVT.

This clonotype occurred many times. The DNA of the CDR3 is TGCGCCAGCAGCTTGACCCGGACAGGAGCGGGCACTGAAGCTTTCTTT. Translation gives CASSLTRTGAGTEAFF. The rearrangement links TRBV5-1 to TRBJ1-1, with 7 bases identical to TRBD1. There are 16 residues in the CDR3. Germline V gives CDR1 SGHRS, CDR2 YFSETQ. The V and J ends lost 1 base and 4 bases, in that order; junction bases with no gene match: 10. The full variable domain, rest sourced from reference TRBV5-1 and TRBJ1-1, is KAGVTQTPRYLIKTRGQQVTLSCSPISGHRSVSWYQQTPGQGLQFLFEYFSETQRNKGNFPGRFSGRQFSNSRSEMNVSTLELGDSALYLCASSLTRTGAGTEAFFGQGTRLTVV.

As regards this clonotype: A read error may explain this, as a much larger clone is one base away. The CDR3 region has the DNA TGTGCCAGCAATTTACGTCCAGCCGACAATGAAAAACTGTTTTTT. It specifies CASNLRPADNEKLFF. The gene calls are TRBV7-6 and TRBJ1-4; no reliable D call. The CDR3 spans 15 residues. Between the trimmed V and J ends, which lost 7 bases and 5 bases, there was a span of 17 bases. From germline, CDR1 is SGHVS and CDR2 FNYEAQ.

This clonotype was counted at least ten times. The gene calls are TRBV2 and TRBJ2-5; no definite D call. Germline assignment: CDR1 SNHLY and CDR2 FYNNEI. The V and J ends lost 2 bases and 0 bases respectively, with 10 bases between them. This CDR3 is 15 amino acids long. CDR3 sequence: CASSEKLGYQETQYF. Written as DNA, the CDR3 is TGTGCCAGCAGTGAAAAGTTAGGTTACCAAGAGACCCAGTACTTC.

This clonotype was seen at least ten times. In nucleotides, the CDR3 is TGTGCCAGCAGACTAGAAGGAACAGATACGCAGTATTTT. Protein product: CASRLEGTDTQYF. The chain joins TRBV7-3 to TRBJ2-3, with D possibly being TRBD2 (5 bases). This CDR3 comprises 13 residues. Germline loops: CDR1 SGHTA, CDR2 FQGTGA. Deletions cut 6 bases from V and 3 bases from J, with 10 bases between.